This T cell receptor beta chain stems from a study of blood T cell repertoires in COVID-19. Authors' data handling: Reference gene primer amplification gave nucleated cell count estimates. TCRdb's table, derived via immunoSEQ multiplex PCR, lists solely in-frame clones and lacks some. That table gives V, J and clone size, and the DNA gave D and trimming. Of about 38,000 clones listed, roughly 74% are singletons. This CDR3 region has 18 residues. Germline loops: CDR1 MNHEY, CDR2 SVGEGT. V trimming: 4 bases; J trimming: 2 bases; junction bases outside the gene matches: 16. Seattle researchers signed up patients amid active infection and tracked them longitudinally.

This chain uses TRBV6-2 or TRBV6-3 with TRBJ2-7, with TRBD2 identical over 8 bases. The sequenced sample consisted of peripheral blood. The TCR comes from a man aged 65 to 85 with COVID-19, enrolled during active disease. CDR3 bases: TGTGCCAGCAGTTTACGGCGGGGGGCCCGCCGCACCCCCTACGAGCAGTACTTC. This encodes CASSLRRGARRTPYEQYF.